This record concerns one TCR beta chain sequence. Its antigen is as yet unknown. The data were taken from a study of T cell responses to AZD1222 COVID-19 vaccine. Study-wide results and caveats: Only 5 to 7 AZD1222 recipients were seropositive at baseline. Donors were mostly white British, more females; clonal diversity possibly underestimated.

The assay was immunoSEQ multiplex PCR, and TCRdb's table has in-frame clones only and misses some. The profile shows approximately 110,000 clones, under 95% of them singletons. Germline assignment: CDR1 MNHEY and CDR2 SVGAGI. The length of the CDR3 is 13 residues. Trimming took off 7 bases at V and 3 bases at J, with 12 bases between the two ends. The TCR sequence derives from an adult in good health. V gene TRBV6-5 combines with J gene TRBJ1-1, with unresolved D. The specimen comprised peripheral blood, sampled on day 0 of AZD1222 vaccination. CDR3 nucleotides: TGTGCCAGCAATCCTAAAAGGGACACTGAAGCTTTCTTT. Translation: CASNPKRDTEAFF.